These T cell receptor beta chains were read from a single sample in a study of blood T cell repertoires in COVID-19. Profiled with immunoSEQ multiplex PCR; TCRdb holds only in-frame clones, not every one. The sample includes 300,000 to 400,000 clones, 88% of them seen just once. Sequencing input: peripheral blood. Every receptor here comes from a woman in her 70s with COVID-19, enrolled during active disease. CDR3s include the opening cysteine and the closing phenylalanine or tryptophan.

TRBV5-1	14	CASSLRGGEEQQFF
TRBV29-1	13	CSVARGLGEKLFF
TRBV6-5	12	CASTPRGYEQYF
TRBV9	16	CASSVGASGATGELFF
TRBV2	14	CASVRDRGSYEQYF
TRBV3-1/TRBV3-2	16	CASSHLGGSYNSPLHF
TRBV29-1	16	CILTGLTDALRQPQHF
TRBV6-5	14	CASRDSGWNTEAFF
TRBV30	13	CAWTRPDSMGYTF
TRBV9	17	CASSPFSGGAWDNEQFF
TRBV3-1/TRBV3-2	16	CASSQLWDRDRYGYTF
TRBV27	15	CASSHTGGLNTEAFF
TRBV11-2	13	CASSVTVQETQYF
TRBV9	14	CASSATADSYGYTF
TRBV24-1	16	CATSDLQGEGTDTQYF
TRBV24-1	12	CATRGQDYGYTF
TRBV5-1	13	CASSGDGNYGYTF
TRBV10-1	15	CASSGLTRPEYEQYF
TRBV7-8	14	CASSVRDSAYEQYF
TRBV5-1	15	CASSLWGGYTDTQYF
TRBV7-8	15	CASSPASGGFFEQYF
TRBV5-5	17	CASSLDLVGARGQPQHF
TRBV28	15	CASSLIAAGGGGYTF
TRBV2	15	CASSEGAGGIYGYTF
TRBV27	16	CASSLSVGGFQLGYTF
TRBV19	15	CASSVAGTESYGYTF
TRBV14	13	CASSRDRNTEAFF
TRBV5-1	15	CASSVTTGGGTEAFF
TRBV7-9	14	CASSHKTLQETQYF
TRBV7-6	13	CASSSDRFYGYTF
TRBV28	14	CASSLSGANTEAFF
TRBV5-1	15	CASSHPGQGDTEAFF
TRBV18	16	CASSPQDSLSGNTIYF
TRBV9	13	CASSVATDYGYTF
TRBV29-1	11	CSATSSDEQYF
TRBV3-1/TRBV3-2	15	CASSQDEVRRNTIYF
TRBV30	14	CAWNDRDRGYGYTF
TRBV3-1/TRBV3-2	14	CASSQGTMPGELFF
TRBV4-2	15	CASSQELFPNQPQHF
TRBV11-2	13	CASSLGRAAEQYF
TRBV6-5	14	CASTDRDGNQPQHF
TRBV9	13	CASSPTGIDGYTF
TRBV28	12	CASRLEQGLAFF
TRBV7-2	16	CASSLRGGGYNSPLHF
TRBV29-1	12	CSGQGFAETQYF
TRBV27	15	CASSLIGTVNTEAFF
TRBV28	13	CASSPHQGEEQFF
TRBV2	13	CASNSGGTDTQYF
TRBV11-2	11	CASSQGFSAFF
TRBV5-4	15	CASSFNRASNEKLFF
TRBV4-1	17	CASSHAPGQLNTGELFF
TRBV12-3/TRBV12-4	13	CASRVGIKETQYF
TRBV6-5	15	CASSPQAGSNQPQHF
TRBV2	15	CASLQQGSYNSPLHF
TRBV12-3/TRBV12-4	13	CASSLQGSTEAFF
TRBV24-1	17	CATSDTRWSSGTDTQYF
TRBV27	16	CACRAGGASGANVLTF